These 18 T cell receptor beta chains share one sample of origin, sequenced in a study of CD8+CD57+ T cells in acquired aplastic anemia. Researchers used genomic DNA as the template to profile TCR beta VDJ and CDR3. TCRdb re-analysed the reads in MiXCR, keeping a single row per CDR3 protein. The sample consists of a few hundred thousand distinct CDR3 sequences, 60% to 65% of them appearing once. The sample taken for sequencing was sorted CD4+, CD8+, or CD8+CD57+ T cells (not recorded which) from PBMCs. These receptors all stem from a human donor in good health.

This chain connects TRBV15 to TRBJ2-1; possibly TRBD2 for D (6 bases). V was pared by 5 bases and J by 9 bases, with 11 bases between. This CDR3 has 12 amino acids. Germline lookup yields CDR1 LNHNV and CDR2 YYDKDF (reference sequence). The CDR3 nucleotides are TGTGCCACCAGCGGGGACTGGAGTGAGCAGTTCTTC. Translation gives CATSGDWSEQFF.

The CDR3 coding sequence is TGTGCCACCAGCAGAATAGGGAAGGGACCCCTCCACTTT. Protein: CATSRIGKGPLHF. The chain couples TRBV15 to TRBJ1-6; D gene uncertain. V lost 2 bases and J 12 bases, leaving 11 bases between the germline ends. CDR1 is LNHNV, CDR2 YYDKDF, per germline (reference sequence). The CDR3 contains 13 residues.

The V call is TRBV20-1, the J call TRBJ2-2; D unresolved. The CDR3 runs 13 residues. V lost 3 bases and J 2 bases, leaving 7 bases between the germline ends. The V gene's germline CDR1 is DFQATT and CDR2 SNEGSKA (reference sequence). The CDR3 DNA reads TGCAGTGCTAGGAACAGCAACACCGGGGAGCTGTTTTTT. This gives the protein CSARNSNTGELFF.

This clonotype was counted ten times or more. The V call is TRBV7-9, the J call TRBJ2-7, with 9 bases that match TRBD2. The CDR3 contains 17 residues. With V trimmed by 4 bases and J by 4 bases, 14 bases remained unmatched. Germline V gene data show CDR1 as SEHNR and CDR2 as FQNEAQ (reference sequence). The CDR3 bases are TGTGCCAGCAGCTCCCCCTCTAGCGGGACGATCGTATACGAGCAGTACTTC. This translates into CASSSPSSGTIVYEQYF.

The rearrangement links TRBV11-3 to TRBJ1-1, with 7 bases identical to TRBD1. V lost 0 bases to trimming and J lost 5 bases; unmatched junction nucleotides: 3. The CDR3 is made up of 14 amino acids. CDR1 and CDR2 (germline): SGHNT, YENEEA. The CDR3 here is CASSLDPDRTEAFF. CDR3 nucleotides: TGTGCCAGCAGCTTAGACCCGGACAGGACTGAAGCTTTCTTT.

About this clonotype: An end of the junction differs from the germline gene, which may be a read error. This rearrangement joins TRBV19 to TRBJ1-4; 7 bases map to TRBD1. CDR1 and CDR2 from the germline V gene are LNHDA and SQIVND (reference sequence). There are 15 residues in the CDR3. The CDR3 DNA reads TGTGCCAGTAGTACAGGGACAGCTACTAATGAAAGACTGTTTTTT. Its protein product is CASSTGTATNERLFF.

The chain carries TRBV7-9 and TRBJ1-1; 8 nucleotides match TRBD1. The CDR3 loop spans 16 amino acids. Trimming at V came to 5 bases and at J to 0 bases, leaving 8 bases not matched to a gene. Germline lookup yields CDR1 SEHNR and CDR2 FQNEAQ (reference sequence). CDR3 region: CASSQPLDRVNTEAFF. The CDR3 DNA reads TGTGCCAGCAGCCAGCCCTTGGACAGGGTGAACACTGAAGCTTTCTTT.

J is TRBJ1-5 and V is TRBV10-3, with D unresolved. The V end was cut by 4 bases, the J end by 4 bases, with 8 bases between. Germline V lookup: CDR1 ENHRY, CDR2 SYGVKD. The CDR3 extends over 13 amino acids. For the CDR3, the DNA is TGTGCCATCAGTGGGAGCGTTAATCAGCCCCAGCATTTT. Encoded protein: CAISGSVNQPQHF.

The chain uses TRBV2 and TRBJ2-7; the match to TRBD2 covers 11 bases. Germline-derived CDR1 and CDR2 are SNHLY and FYNNEI. This CDR3 comprises 14 residues. V lost 7 bases and J lost 9; bases outside the gene matches: 11. DNA for the CDR3: TGTGCCAGCACCGAAGGGACTAGCGGAGTCATGCAGTACTTC. Translation: CASTEGTSGVMQYF.

The chain combines TRBV20-1 with TRBJ1-6; tentative D call: TRBD1 (5 bases). The length of the CDR3 is 17 residues. Germline-derived CDR1 and CDR2 are DFQATT and SNEGSKA (reference sequence). Trimming took 0 bases from V and 5 from J, leaving 17 bases between them. As DNA, the CDR3 is TGCAGTGCTAGAGATACGCAGGGCCAGGGTCATAATTCACCCCTCCACTTT. Encoded protein: CSARDTQGQGHNSPLHF.

The genes are TRBV7-2 and TRBJ2-3; D may be TRBD2 (5 bases). The CDR3 runs to 14 residues. V was trimmed by 0 bases and J by 4 bases, leaving 8 bases between them. CDR1 is SGHTA, CDR2 FQGNSA, per germline. The CDR3 protein is CASSLALGADTQYF. The CDR3 DNA follows: TGTGCCAGCAGCTTAGCTTTGGGAGCAGATACGCAGTATTTT.

This clonotype has a count of ten or more. The chain has TRBV20-1 and TRBJ2-2; 8 nucleotides match TRBD2. The CDR3 has 16 residues. Germline CDR1 reads DFQATT; CDR2 reads SNEGSKA (reference sequence). V lost 0 bases and J lost 5; bases outside the gene matches: 8. The CDR3 loop is CSARDNSGRETGELFF. The CDR3, as DNA: TGCAGTGCTAGAGATAACAGCGGGAGAGAGACCGGGGAGCTGTTTTTT.

V gene TRBV7-3 combines with J gene TRBJ2-1, with 9 bases aligning to TRBD2. CDR3 length: 15 residues. The J segment lost 8 bases and the V segment lost 2 bases, leaving 7 bases of the junction unmatched. Per germline, CDR1 SGHTA and CDR2 FQGTGA. CDR3 amino acids: CASSLVAGGLDEQFF. The CDR3 DNA reads as TGTGCCAGCAGCTTAGTGGCGGGGGGGCTGGATGAGCAGTTCTTC.

This clonotype was seen more than once but under ten times. The chain is built from TRBV28 and TRBJ2-7, with 7 positions matching TRBD1. Trimming took 4 bases from V and 6 from J; bases not matched to a gene: 18. Looked up from germline, CDR1 is MDHEN and CDR2 is SYDVKM. The CDR3 loop spans 17 amino acids. The CDR3 here is CASSSDSQTGWVGEQYF. Written as DNA, the CDR3 is TGTGCCAGCAGTTCTGATAGCCAGACAGGGTGGGTCGGCGAGCAGTACTTC. Combining the CDR3 with reference TRBV28 and TRBJ2-7 gives the whole variable domain DVKVTQSSRYLVKRTGEKVFLECVQDMDHENMFWYRQDPGLGLRLIYFSYDVKMKEKGDIPEGYSVSREKKERFSLILESASTNQTSMYLCASSSDSQTGWVGEQYFGPGTRLTVT.

The CDR3: CSGAGGPYETQYF. The CDR3 DNA reads TGCTCCGGGGCGGGAGGGCCTTATGAGACCCAGTACTTC. This rearrangement joins TRBV20-1 to TRBJ2-5; 9 bases line up with TRBD2. The CDR3 runs to 13 residues. CDR1 and CDR2 (germline): DFQATT, SNEGSKA (reference sequence).

At least ten counts were recorded for this clonotype. The rearrangement uses TRBV15 and TRBJ1-2, with 8 positions matching TRBD1. CDR3 length: 18 residues. Trimming took 0 bases from V and 8 from J; bases not matched to a gene: 17. CDR1 is LNHNV, CDR2 YYDKDF, per germline (reference sequence). The CDR3 region is CATSRDPLTGESYGGYTF. The CDR3 coding sequence is TGTGCCACCAGCAGAGATCCCTTGACAGGGGAATCATATGGAGGCTACACCTTC. The whole variable domain, remainder taken from reference TRBV15 and TRBJ1-2, is DAMVIQNPRYQVTQFGKPVTLSCSQTLNHNVMYWYQQKSSQAPKLLFHYYDKDFNNEADTPDNFQSRRPNTSFCFLDIRSPGLGDTAMYLCATSRDPLTGESYGGYTFGSGTRLTVV.

This chain connects TRBV7-2 to TRBJ2-2, with D unclear. The germline V gene has CDR1 SGHTA and CDR2 FQGNSA. With 1 base removed from V and 5 bases from J, the gap between germline ends came to 5 bases. This CDR3 region has 13 residues. The CDR3 here is CASSLDGTGELFF. In DNA, the CDR3 is TGTGCCAGCAGCTTAGACGGAACCGGGGAGCTGTTTTTT.

Concerning this clonotype: A much larger clone lies one base from this, so it may be a read error. The chain links TRBV2 to TRBJ2-2; 8 bases are shared with TRBD2. The CDR3 contains 16 residues. Per the germline V gene, CDR1 is SNHLY and CDR2 is FYNNEI. Losses at the gene ends were 10 bases for V and 0 bases for J; bases not matched to a gene: 10. The CDR3 here is CATPLLSGANTGELFF. The DNA for the CDR3 is TGTGCCACCCCTCTTCTTAGCGGGGCGAACACCGGGGAGCTGTTTTTT.